This T cell receptor beta chain was recorded in a study of cytomegalovirus exposure and HLA in healthy donors. Study context: Some 85 million unique TCRs from HLA-typed donors were held in an early data release.

PCR involved 60 Vbeta and 13 Jbeta primers. TCRdb keeps only in-frame clones here, not all; method: immunoSEQ multiplex PCR. The sample consists of about 180,000 clones, 81% of them appearing once. Broader study findings: Roughly uniform sequencing depth across donors was assumed, possibly incorrectly. Being productive about 90% or about 30% of the time was typical of most TCR beta V segments in an earlier analysis.

Note on this clone: Antigen specificity is unknown.

The sequence was collected from a young woman in good health and CMV-seropositive. Sequencing was done on a sample of PBMCs.

In DNA form, the CDR3 reads TGTGCCAGCAGCTTGGGCGGGACCAATCAGCCCCAGCATTTT. This encodes CASSLGGTNQPQHF. The chain uses TRBV5-6 and TRBJ1-5; tentatively, D is TRBD1 (5 bases). CDR3 length: 14 residues. V was clipped by 0 bases and J by 3 bases, with 7 bases between them. The germline gives CDR1 SGHDT, CDR2 YYEEEE.